This TCR beta chain came from a study of T-cell reconstitution after alpha-beta-depleted transplantation in children. This clonotype showed up many times. Its antigen is not identified. A TCRbeta library incorporating unique molecular identifiers was prepared. TCRdb ran MiXCR on the PCR reads and lists one entry per CDR3 protein. The sample yields around 600,000 distinct CDR3 sequences, 20% to 25% seen once. The CDR3 runs 14 residues. With 1 base clipped from V and 0 bases from J, the junction kept 2 bases outside the gene matches. Germline V lookup: CDR1 SQVTM, CDR2 ANQGSEA. Findings of the study overall: The high TCRbeta diversity at day 60 in some patients came from surviving recipient T cells and thymic progenitors. One year post-transplant, T-cell counts and diversity were largely derived from T cells produced anew. Reportedly, roughly two months post-transplant, alpha-beta T cells arose from several hundred expanded graft clones.

The J gene is TRBJ1-1, the V gene TRBV29-1, with TRBD1 identical over 7 bases. Sequencing used PBMCs, mostly from graft donor cells, obtained 360 days after TCRalphabeta/CD19-depleted stem cell transplant. The receptor comes from a boy under two years old who had a stem cell transplant for acute myeloid leukemia, so the T cells may come from the graft donor. This CDR3 is CSVEGGQMNTEAFF. The DNA of the CDR3 is TGCAGCGTTGAAGGGGGACAGATGAACACTGAAGCTTTCTTT.